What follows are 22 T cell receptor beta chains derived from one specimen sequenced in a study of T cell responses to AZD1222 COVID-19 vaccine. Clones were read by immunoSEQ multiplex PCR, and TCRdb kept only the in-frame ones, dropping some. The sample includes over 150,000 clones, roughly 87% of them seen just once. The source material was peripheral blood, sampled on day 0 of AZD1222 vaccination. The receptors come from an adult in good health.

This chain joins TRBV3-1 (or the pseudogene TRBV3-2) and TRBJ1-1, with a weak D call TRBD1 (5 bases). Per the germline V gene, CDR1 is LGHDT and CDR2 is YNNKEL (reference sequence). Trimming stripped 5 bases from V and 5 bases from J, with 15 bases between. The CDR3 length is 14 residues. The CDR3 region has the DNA TGTGCCAGCAGCGCCTCCGGGACGGCAACTGAAGCTTTCTTT. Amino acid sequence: CASSASGTATEAFF.

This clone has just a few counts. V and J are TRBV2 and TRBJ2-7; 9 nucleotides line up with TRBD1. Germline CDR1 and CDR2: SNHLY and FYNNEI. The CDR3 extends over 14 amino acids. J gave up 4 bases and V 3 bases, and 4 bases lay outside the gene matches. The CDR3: CASSDTGQGYEQYF. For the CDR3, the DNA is TGTGCCAGCAGTGATACTGGACAGGGGTACGAGCAGTACTTC.

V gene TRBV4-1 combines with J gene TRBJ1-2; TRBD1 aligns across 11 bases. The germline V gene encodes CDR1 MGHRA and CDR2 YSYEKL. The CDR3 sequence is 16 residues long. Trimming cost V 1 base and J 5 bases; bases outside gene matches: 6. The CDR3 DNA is TGCGCCAGCAGCCAAGGGAGGGGACAGGGGGTGTATGGCTACACCTTC. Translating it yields CASSQGRGQGVYGYTF.

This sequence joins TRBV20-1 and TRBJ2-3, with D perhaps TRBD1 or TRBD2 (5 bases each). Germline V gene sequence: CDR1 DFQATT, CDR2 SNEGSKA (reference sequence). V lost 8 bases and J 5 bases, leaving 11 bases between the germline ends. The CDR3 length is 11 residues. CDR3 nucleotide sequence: TGCAGTCCAGAGAGGGGAGATACGCAGTATTTT. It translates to CSPERGDTQYF.

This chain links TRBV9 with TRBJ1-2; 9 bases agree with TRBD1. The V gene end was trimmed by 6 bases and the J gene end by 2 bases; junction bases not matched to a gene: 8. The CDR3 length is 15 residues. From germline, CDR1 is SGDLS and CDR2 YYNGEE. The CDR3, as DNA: TGTGCCAGCACCGACGGGACAGGGTGGAACTATGGCTACACCTTC. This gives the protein CASTDGTGWNYGYTF.

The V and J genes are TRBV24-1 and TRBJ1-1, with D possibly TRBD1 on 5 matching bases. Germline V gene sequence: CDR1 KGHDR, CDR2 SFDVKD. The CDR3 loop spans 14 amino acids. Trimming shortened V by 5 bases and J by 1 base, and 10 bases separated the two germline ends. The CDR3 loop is CATSAGAKNTEAFF. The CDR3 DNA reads TGTGCCACCAGTGCCGGGGCAAAGAACACTGAAGCTTTCTTT.

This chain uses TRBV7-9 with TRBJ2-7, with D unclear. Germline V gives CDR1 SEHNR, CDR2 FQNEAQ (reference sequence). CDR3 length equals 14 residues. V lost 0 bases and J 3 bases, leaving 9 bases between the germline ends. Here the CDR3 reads CASSLASPDYEQYF. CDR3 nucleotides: TGTGCCAGCAGCTTAGCCAGCCCTGACTACGAGCAGTACTTC.

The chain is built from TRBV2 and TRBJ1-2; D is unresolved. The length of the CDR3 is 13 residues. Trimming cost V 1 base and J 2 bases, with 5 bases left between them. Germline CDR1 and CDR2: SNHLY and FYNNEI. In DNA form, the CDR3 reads TGTGCCAGCAGTGAAGAACAGAACTATGGCTACACCTTC. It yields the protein CASSEEQNYGYTF.

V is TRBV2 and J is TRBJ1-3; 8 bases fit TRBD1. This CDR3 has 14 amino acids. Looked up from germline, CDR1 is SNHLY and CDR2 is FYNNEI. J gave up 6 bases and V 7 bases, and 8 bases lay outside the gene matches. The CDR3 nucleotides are TGTGCCAGCAAGAGAGCAGGGGGCGAAAACACCATATATTTT. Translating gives CASKRAGGENTIYF.

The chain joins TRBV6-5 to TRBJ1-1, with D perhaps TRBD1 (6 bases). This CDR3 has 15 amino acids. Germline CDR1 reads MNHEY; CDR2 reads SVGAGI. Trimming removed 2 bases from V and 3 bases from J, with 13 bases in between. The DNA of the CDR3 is TGTGCCAGCAGTTACGGGATACAGGGATACACTGAAGCTTTCTTT. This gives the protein CASSYGIQGYTEAFF.

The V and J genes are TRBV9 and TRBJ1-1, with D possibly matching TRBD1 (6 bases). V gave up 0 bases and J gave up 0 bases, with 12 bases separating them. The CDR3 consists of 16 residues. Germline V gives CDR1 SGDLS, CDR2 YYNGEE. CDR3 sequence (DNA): TGTGCCAGCAGCGTAGGCCTATCAGGGGTGAACACTGAAGCTTTCTTT. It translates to CASSVGLSGVNTEAFF.

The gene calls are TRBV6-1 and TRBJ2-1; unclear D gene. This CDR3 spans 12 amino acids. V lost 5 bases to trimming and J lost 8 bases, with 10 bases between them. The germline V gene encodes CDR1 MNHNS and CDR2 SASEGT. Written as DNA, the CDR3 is TGTGCCAGCAGTTCGAGAGACGATGAGCAGTTCTTC. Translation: CASSSRDDEQFF.

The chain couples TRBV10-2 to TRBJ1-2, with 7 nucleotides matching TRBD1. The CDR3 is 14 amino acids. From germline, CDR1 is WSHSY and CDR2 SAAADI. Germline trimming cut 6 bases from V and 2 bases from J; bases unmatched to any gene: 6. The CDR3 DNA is TGCGCCAGCAGGATCGAACAGGGGAACTATGGCTACACCTTC. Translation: CASRIEQGNYGYTF.

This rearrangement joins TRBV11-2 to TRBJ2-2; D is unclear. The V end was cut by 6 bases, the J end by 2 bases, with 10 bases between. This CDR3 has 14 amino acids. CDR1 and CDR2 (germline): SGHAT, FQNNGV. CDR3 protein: CASRSTPNTGELFF. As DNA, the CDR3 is TGTGCCAGCAGATCGACTCCCAACACCGGGGAGCTGTTTTTT.

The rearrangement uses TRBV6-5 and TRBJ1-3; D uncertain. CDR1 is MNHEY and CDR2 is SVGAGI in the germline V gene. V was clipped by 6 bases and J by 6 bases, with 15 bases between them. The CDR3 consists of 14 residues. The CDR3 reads CASRLGRLINTIYF. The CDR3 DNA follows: TGTGCCAGCAGGCTTGGACGGCTAATAAACACCATATATTTT.

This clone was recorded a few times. CDR3 protein: CASSVLAGGLDTQYF. DNA of the CDR3: TGTGCCAGCAGCGTCCTAGCGGGAGGGCTGGATACGCAGTATTTT. This sequence joins TRBV3-1 (or the pseudogene TRBV3-2) and TRBJ2-3; TRBD2 agrees at 12 bases. V dropped 5 bases and J dropped 6; count of bases not matched to a gene: 6. Per the germline V gene, CDR1 is LGHDT and CDR2 is YNNKEL (reference sequence). This CDR3 region has 15 residues.

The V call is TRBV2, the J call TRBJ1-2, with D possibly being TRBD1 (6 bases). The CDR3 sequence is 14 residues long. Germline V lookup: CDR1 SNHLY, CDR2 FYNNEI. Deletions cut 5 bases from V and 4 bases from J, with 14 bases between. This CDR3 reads CASSKGGSSYGYTF. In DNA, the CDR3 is TGTGCCAGCAGTAAGGGGGGCTCAAGCTATGGCTACACCTTC.

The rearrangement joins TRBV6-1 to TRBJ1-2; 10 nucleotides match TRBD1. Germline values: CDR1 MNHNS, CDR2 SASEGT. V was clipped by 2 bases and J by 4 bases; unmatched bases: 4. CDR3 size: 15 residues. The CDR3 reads CASSEWDRGPYGYTF. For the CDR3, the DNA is TGTGCCAGCAGTGAATGGGACAGGGGACCCTATGGCTACACCTTC.

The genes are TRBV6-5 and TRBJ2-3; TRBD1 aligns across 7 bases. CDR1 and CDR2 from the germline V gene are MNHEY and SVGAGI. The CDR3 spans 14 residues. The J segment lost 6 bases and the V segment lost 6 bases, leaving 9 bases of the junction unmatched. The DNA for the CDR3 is TGTGCCAGCAGCCTAACAGGGGCCGGGGATACGCAGTATTTT. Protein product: CASSLTGAGDTQYF.

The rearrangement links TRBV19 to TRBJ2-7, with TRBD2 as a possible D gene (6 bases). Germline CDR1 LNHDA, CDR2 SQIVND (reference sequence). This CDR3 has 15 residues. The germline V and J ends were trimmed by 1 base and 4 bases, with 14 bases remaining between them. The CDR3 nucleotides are TGTGCCAGTAGTATAGCGGATAGCGGAGCTTACGAGCAGTACTTC. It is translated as CASSIADSGAYEQYF.

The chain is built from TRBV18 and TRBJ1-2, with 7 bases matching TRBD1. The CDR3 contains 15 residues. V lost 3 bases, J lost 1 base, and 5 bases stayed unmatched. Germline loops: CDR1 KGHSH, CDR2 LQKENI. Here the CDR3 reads CASSPSTGINYGYTF. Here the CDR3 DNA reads TGTGCCAGCTCACCCTCGACAGGGATTAACTATGGCTACACCTTC.

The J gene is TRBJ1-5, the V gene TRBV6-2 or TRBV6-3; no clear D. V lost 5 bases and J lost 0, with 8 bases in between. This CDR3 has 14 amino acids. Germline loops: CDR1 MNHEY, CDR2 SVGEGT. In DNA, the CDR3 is TGTGCCAGCAGTGACGACCTTAGCAATCAGCCCCAGCATTTT. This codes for CASSDDLSNQPQHF.